This passage covers 20 T cell receptor beta chains from one sample sequenced in a study of blood T cell repertoires in COVID-19. Using immunoSEQ multiplex PCR, the repertoire was profiled, and TCRdb retains in-frame clones only, with some absent. Of just under 300,000 clones in the sample, around 87% were seen once. Sequencing was carried out using peripheral blood. Every receptor here comes from a man aged 70 or older with acute or convalescent COVID-19.

The chain couples TRBV5-1 to TRBJ2-5; 9 positions agree with TRBD1. J lost 4 bases, V lost 2 bases, and 6 bases had no gene match. Germline CDR1 SGHRS, CDR2 YFSETQ. This CDR3 region has 15 residues. The CDR3 nucleotides read TGCGCCAGCAGCTTCTCGACAGGGGGAGGAGAGACCCAGTACTTC. It translates to CASSFSTGGGETQYF. The full variable domain, with the rest looked up from reference TRBV5-1 and TRBJ2-5, is KAGVTQTPRYLIKTRGQQVTLSCSPISGHRSVSWYQQTPGQGLQFLFEYFSETQRNKGNFPGRFSGRQFSNSRSEMNVSTLELGDSALYLCASSFSTGGGETQYFGPGTRLLVL.

The rearrangement links TRBV28 to TRBJ1-2; 7 positions match TRBD1. Unmatched junction bases numbered 4, after V lost 2 bases and J lost 7 bases. The CDR3 sequence is 13 residues long. CDR1 is MDHEN and CDR2 is SYDVKM in the germline V gene. The CDR3 sequence is CASSLRTGVGYTF. The CDR3 DNA follows: TGTGCCAGCAGTTTACGGACAGGTGTTGGCTACACCTTC.

The chain recombines TRBV15 with TRBJ1-5, with D possibly TRBD1 on 6 matching bases. CDR3 size: 17 residues. V was trimmed by 1 base and J by 0 bases, leaving 13 bases between them. The germline CDR1 and CDR2 sequences are LNHNV and YYDKDF (reference sequence). The CDR3 bases are TGTGCCACCAGCAGAGGCACGGGGGGACATAGCAATCAGCCCCAGCATTTT. Protein sequence: CATSRGTGGHSNQPQHF.

Note on this clone: The junction differs from germline at one of its ends, possibly a read error. V usage is TRBV3-1 (or the pseudogene TRBV3-2) and J usage is TRBJ2-6; D possibly corresponds to TRBD1 (5 bases). This CDR3 has 16 residues. Germline V gene lookup returns CDR1 LGHDT and CDR2 YNNKEL (reference sequence). The CDR3, as DNA: TGTGCCAGCACCCAGGGCCTCACCTCTGGGGCCAACGTCCCGACTTTC. Residues: CASTQGLTSGANVPTF.

The rearrangement links TRBV5-1 to TRBJ2-3; 7 nucleotides align to TRBD1. This CDR3 spans 15 amino acids. The junction had 9 bases not matched to a gene; V was cut back by 4 bases and J by 4 bases. Germline CDR1 reads SGHRS; CDR2 reads YFSETQ. The CDR3 DNA is TGCGCCAGCAGCCAGGACAGGATTCCGGCAGATACGCAGTATTTT. Amino acid sequence: CASSQDRIPADTQYF.

Written as DNA, the CDR3 is TGCGCCAGCAGTTATGGGGGGACTAGCGGGCGAGAGACCCAGTACTTC. This codes for CASSYGGTSGRETQYF. This sequence joins TRBV5-1 and TRBJ2-5, with 12 bases lining up with TRBD2. The CDR3 spans 16 residues. V lost 5 bases, J lost 4 bases, and 9 bases stayed unmatched. CDR1 SGHRS and CDR2 YFSETQ come from the germline V gene.

The rearrangement links TRBV14 to TRBJ2-4; 7 positions match TRBD2. The V segment lost 0 bases and the J segment 2 bases; nucleotides outside the gene matches: 13. CDR1 and CDR2 (germline): SGHDN, FVKESK. This CDR3 is 19 amino acids long. The CDR3 loop is CASSQEEPPAGESKNIQYF. The CDR3 bases are TGTGCCAGCAGCCAAGAGGAGCCCCCGGCGGGAGAATCCAAAAACATTCAGTACTTC. The full variable domain, completed using reference TRBV14 and TRBJ2-4, is EAGVTQFPSHSVIEKGQTVTLRCDPISGHDNLYWYRRVMGKEIKFLLHFVKESKQDESGMPNNRFLAERTGGTYSTLKVQPAELEDSGVYFCASSQEEPPAGESKNIQYFGAGTRLSVL.

J is TRBJ2-5 and V is TRBV5-1, with TRBD1 identical over 7 bases. V lost 0 bases, J lost 1 base, and 6 bases stayed unmatched. The CDR3 is 16 amino acids. Germline CDR1 is SGHRS and CDR2 is YFSETQ. CDR3 DNA: TGCGCCAGCAGCTTGGTTTTCGGGACAGTCCAAGAGACCCAGTACTTC. Translation gives CASSLVFGTVQETQYF.

This clone was seen only a few times. The J gene is TRBJ2-6, the V gene TRBV7-8, with a possible D match to TRBD1 (7 bases). Germline values: CDR1 SGHVS, CDR2 FQNEAQ. The CDR3 covers 17 residues. The V end was cut by 5 bases, the J end by 0 bases, with 14 bases between. The CDR3 nucleotides read TGTGCCAGCAGCCCCCCAGGGGGGAACTCTGGGGCCAACGTCCTGACTTTC. Its translation is CASSPPGGNSGANVLTF.

V is TRBV6-2 or TRBV6-3 and J is TRBJ1-1; 10 bases are a match to TRBD1. Germline V lookup: CDR1 MNHEY, CDR2 SVGEGT. The CDR3 has 20 residues. Losses at the gene ends were 3 bases for V and 4 bases for J; bases not matched to a gene: 20. The CDR3, as DNA: TGTGCCAGCAGTTATTCACTACTGGAAGCACGACAGGGGGCTGTCACTGAAGCTTTCTTT. Protein: CASSYSLLEARQGAVTEAFF.

This rearrangement joins TRBV6-6 to TRBJ1-2; unclear D gene. This CDR3 comprises 13 residues. Trimming left V 6 bases short and J 8 bases short, with 16 bases between. Germline CDR1 and CDR2: MNHNY and SVGAGI (reference sequence). CDR3 nucleotide sequence: TGTGCCAGCAGACACGACGGGTCGCGCGGCTACACCTTC. Translated: CASRHDGSRGYTF.

The chain recombines TRBV19 with TRBJ1-1; D is possibly TRBD1 (5 bases). Trimming took off 7 bases at V and 0 bases at J, with 18 bases between the two ends. CDR1 is LNHDA and CDR2 is SQIVND in the germline V gene (reference sequence). This CDR3 spans 16 amino acids. CDR3: CASKKEGRPVNTEAFF. As DNA, the CDR3 is TGTGCCAGTAAAAAGGAGGGACGGCCTGTGAACACTGAAGCTTTCTTT.

The rearrangement joins TRBV9 to TRBJ2-1; 7 bases are a match to TRBD2. This CDR3 comprises 16 residues. Germline lookup yields CDR1 SGDLS and CDR2 YYNGEE. Trimming took 0 bases from V and 1 from J; bases not matched to a gene: 4. CDR3 amino acids: CASSVAASGSYNEQFF. In nucleotides, the CDR3 is TGTGCCAGCAGCGTAGCGGCTAGCGGTTCCTACAATGAGCAGTTCTTC.

The rearrangement uses TRBV3-1 (or the pseudogene TRBV3-2) and TRBJ1-4, with TRBD1 as a possible D gene (6 bases). The length of the CDR3 is 16 residues. Germline V gives CDR1 LGHDT, CDR2 YNNKEL (reference sequence). V was cut by 1 base and J by 4 bases, with 13 bases left in between. The DNA for the CDR3 is TGTGCCAGCAGCCAAGTGTGGAACAGGGTTAATGAAAAACTGTTTTTT. As protein: CASSQVWNRVNEKLFF.

This sequence joins TRBV30 and TRBJ1-6; 8 bases are a match to TRBD1. J gave up 7 bases and V 7 bases, and 6 bases lay outside the gene matches. The length of the CDR3 is 13 residues. The germline V gene encodes CDR1 GTSNPN and CDR2 SVGIG (reference sequence). The CDR3 loop is CASGTGSNSPLHF. DNA for the CDR3: TGTGCCTCCGGGACAGGTTCAAATTCACCCCTCCACTTT.

J is TRBJ1-2 and V is TRBV6-5; 7 nucleotides line up with TRBD1. The germline gives CDR1 MNHEY, CDR2 SVGAGI. The V segment lost 0 bases and the J segment 2 bases; nucleotides outside the gene matches: 3. The CDR3 spans 15 residues. CDR3 in DNA: TGTGCCAGCAGTTACTCAGGGGGCCTAAACTATGGCTACACCTTC. Translation: CASSYSGGLNYGYTF.

The chain has TRBV2 and TRBJ2-5; TRBD2 agrees at 8 bases. Germline-derived CDR1 and CDR2 are SNHLY and FYNNEI. This CDR3 has 15 residues. Trimming cost V 6 bases and J 5 bases; bases outside gene matches: 11. CDR3 nucleotide sequence: TGTGCCAGCAGGGTACTAGCGGCGGTGGGGGAGACCCAGTACTTC. Its protein product is CASRVLAAVGETQYF. The variable domain in full, completed from reference TRBV2 and TRBJ2-5, reads EPEVTQTPSHQVTQMGQEVILRCVPISNHLYFYWYRQILGQKVEFLVSFYNNEISEKSEIFDDQFSVERPDGSNFTLKIRSTKLEDSAMYFCASRVLAAVGETQYFGPGTRLLVL.

The V call is TRBV19, the J call TRBJ1-1; 10 nucleotides agree with TRBD1. The germline V gene encodes CDR1 LNHDA and CDR2 SQIVND (reference sequence). The CDR3 extends over 15 amino acids. J was trimmed by 4 bases and V by 5 bases; bases with no gene match: 7. The CDR3 here is CASSLDRGPSTEAFF. CDR3 sequence (DNA): TGTGCCAGTAGTCTCGACAGGGGGCCGAGCACTGAAGCTTTCTTT.

J is TRBJ2-5 and V is TRBV9, with a tentative D call TRBD2 (5 bases). Germline V gives CDR1 SGDLS, CDR2 YYNGEE. The CDR3 contains 17 residues. With 0 bases removed from V and 1 base from J, the gap between germline ends came to 16 bases. The DNA of the CDR3 is TGTGCCAGCAGCGTAGATAGCAGTCCGGGAACCCAAGAGACCCAGTACTTC. It translates to CASSVDSSPGTQETQYF. Together with reference TRBV9 and TRBJ2-5, the CDR3 gives the full variable domain: DSGVTQTPKHLITATGQRVTLRCSPRSGDLSVYWYQQSLDQGLQFLIQYYNGEERAKGNILERFSAQQFPDLHSELNLSSLELGDSALYFCASSVDSSPGTQETQYFGPGTRLLVL.

V is TRBV7-3 and J is TRBJ2-1; 9 bases map to TRBD2. Unmatched junction bases numbered 12, after V lost 5 bases and J lost 7 bases. CDR3 size: 16 residues. The germline gives CDR1 SGHTA, CDR2 FQGTGA. The CDR3 spells CASSTRSGTSRNEQFF. The CDR3 DNA reads as TGTGCCAGCAGCACCCGAAGTGGGACTAGCAGAAATGAGCAGTTCTTC.